This T cell receptor beta chain was sequenced for a study of CD8+ T cells in alopecia areata. Study overall: At a dose of 5 to 10 mg twice daily, oral tofacitinib was given to treated patients. Overall study results and limits: Researchers say the link of baseline CD8+ expansion to response remains uncertain, with one nonresponder. On tofacitinib, scalp clonality and expanded CD8+ clones among top 100 fell significantly. Elevated clonality characterized lesional scalp relative to normal scalp, particularly in alopecia totalis/universalis.

This CDR3 comprises 13 residues. The germline V gene encodes CDR1 SQVTM and CDR2 ANQGSEA. The germline V and J ends were trimmed by 4 bases and 4 bases, with 11 bases remaining between them. With regard to this clone: Its antigen is currently unknown.

Noted treatment: oral pan-JAK inhibitor, 5-10 mg twice daily. RNA was isolated and reverse transcribed to cDNA, the sequencing template. This table comes from immunoSEQ multiplex PCR, and its TCRdb copy is limited to in-frame clones, with some not included. The table shows 100,000 or so clones, with about 61% occurring only once. Here the sequenced sample was CD8+ T cells sorted from blood, taken at roughly week 55, from a patient treated with tofacitinib. This chain uses TRBV29-1 with TRBJ2-1, with D possibly matching TRBD2 (6 bases). This clonotype was obtained from a human donor with alopecia areata. CDR3 DNA: TGCAGCGTTGTTGGGGGGAAATACAATGAGCAGTTCTTC. Translation gives CSVVGGKYNEQFF.